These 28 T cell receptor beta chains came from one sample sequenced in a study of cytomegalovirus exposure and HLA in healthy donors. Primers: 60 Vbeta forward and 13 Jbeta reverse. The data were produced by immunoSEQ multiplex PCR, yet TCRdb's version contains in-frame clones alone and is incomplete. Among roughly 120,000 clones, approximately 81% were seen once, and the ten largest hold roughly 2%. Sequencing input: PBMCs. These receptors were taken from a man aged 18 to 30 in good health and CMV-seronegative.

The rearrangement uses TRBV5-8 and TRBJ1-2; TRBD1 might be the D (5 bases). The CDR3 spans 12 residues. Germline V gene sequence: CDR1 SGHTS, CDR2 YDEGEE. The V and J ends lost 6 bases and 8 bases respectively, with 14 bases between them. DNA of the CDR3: TGTGCCAGCAATTATCCGGGGGGAGGCTACACCTTC. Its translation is CASNYPGGGYTF.

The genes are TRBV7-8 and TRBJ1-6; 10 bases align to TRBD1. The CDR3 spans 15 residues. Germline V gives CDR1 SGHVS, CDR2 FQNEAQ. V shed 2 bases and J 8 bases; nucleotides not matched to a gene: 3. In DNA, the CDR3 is TGTGCCAGCAGCTTACGCGGGACAGGGGATTCACCCCTCCACTTT. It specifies CASSLRGTGDSPLHF.

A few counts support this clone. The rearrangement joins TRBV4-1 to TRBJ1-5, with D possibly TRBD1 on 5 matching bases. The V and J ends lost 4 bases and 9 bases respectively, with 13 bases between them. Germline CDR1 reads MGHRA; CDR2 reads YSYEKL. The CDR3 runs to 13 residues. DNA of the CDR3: TGCGCCAGCAGCCCCAGGGTCGGCGGGCCCCAGCATTTT. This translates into CASSPRVGGPQHF.

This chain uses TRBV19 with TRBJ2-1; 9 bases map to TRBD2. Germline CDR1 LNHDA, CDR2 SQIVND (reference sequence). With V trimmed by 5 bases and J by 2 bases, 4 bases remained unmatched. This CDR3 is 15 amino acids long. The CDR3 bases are TGTGCCAGTAGTGCGACTAGCGGTACCTACAATGAGCAGTTCTTC. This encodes CASSATSGTYNEQFF.

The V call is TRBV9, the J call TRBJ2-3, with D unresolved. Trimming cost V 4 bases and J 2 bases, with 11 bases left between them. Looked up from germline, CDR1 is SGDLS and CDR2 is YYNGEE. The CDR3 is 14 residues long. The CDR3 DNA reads TGTGCCAGCAGCCCCACATCCACCACAGATACGCAGTATTTT. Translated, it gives CASSPTSTTDTQYF.

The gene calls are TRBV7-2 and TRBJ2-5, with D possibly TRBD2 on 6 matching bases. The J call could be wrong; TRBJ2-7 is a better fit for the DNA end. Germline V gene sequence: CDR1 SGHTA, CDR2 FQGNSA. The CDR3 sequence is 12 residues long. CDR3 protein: CASSLTSYEQYF. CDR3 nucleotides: TGTGCCAGCAGCTTGACTAGTTACGAGCAGTACTTC.

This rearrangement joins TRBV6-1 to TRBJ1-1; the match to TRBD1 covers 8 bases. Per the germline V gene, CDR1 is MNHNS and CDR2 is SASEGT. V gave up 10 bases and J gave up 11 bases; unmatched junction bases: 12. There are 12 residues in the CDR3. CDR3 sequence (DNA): TGTGCCACTATGAATCAGGGGGCTGTGGCTTTCTTT. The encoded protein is CATMNQGAVAFF.

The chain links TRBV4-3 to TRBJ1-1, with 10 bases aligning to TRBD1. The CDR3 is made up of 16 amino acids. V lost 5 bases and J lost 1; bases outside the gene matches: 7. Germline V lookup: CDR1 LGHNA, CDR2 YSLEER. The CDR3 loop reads CASSAGQGGPNTEAFF. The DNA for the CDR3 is TGCGCCAGCAGCGCTGGACAGGGGGGTCCGAACACTGAAGCTTTCTTT.

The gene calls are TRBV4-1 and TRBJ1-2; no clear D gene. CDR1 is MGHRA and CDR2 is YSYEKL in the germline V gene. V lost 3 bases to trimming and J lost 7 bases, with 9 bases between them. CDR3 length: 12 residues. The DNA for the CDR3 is TGCGCCAGCAGCCAGGCCGCCCTTGGCTACACCTTC. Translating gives CASSQAALGYTF.

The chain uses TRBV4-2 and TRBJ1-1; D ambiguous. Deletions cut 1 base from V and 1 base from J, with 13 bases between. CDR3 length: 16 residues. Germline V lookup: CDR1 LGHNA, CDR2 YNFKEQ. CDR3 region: CASSQVWRAGNTEAFF. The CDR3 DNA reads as TGTGCCAGCAGCCAAGTATGGCGGGCGGGGAACACTGAAGCTTTCTTT.

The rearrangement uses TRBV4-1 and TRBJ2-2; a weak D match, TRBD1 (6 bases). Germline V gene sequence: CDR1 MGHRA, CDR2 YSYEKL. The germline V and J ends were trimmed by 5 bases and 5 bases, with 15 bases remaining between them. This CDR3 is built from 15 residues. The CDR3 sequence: CASSAKQGWTGELFF. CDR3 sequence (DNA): TGCGCCAGCAGCGCGAAACAGGGTTGGACCGGGGAGCTGTTTTTT.

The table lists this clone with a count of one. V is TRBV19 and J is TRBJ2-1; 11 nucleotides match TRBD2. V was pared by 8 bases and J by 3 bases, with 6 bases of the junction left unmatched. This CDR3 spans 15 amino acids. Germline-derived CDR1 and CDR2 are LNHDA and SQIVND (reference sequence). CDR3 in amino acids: CASGELAGDYNEQFF. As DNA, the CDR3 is TGTGCCAGTGGGGAACTAGCGGGAGACTACAATGAGCAGTTCTTC.

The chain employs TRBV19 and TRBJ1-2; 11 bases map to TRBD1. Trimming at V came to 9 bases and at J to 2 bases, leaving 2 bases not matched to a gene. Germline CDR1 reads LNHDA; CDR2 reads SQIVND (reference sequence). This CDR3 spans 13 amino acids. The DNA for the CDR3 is TGTGCCAGCCGGGACAGGGGGAACTATGGCTACACCTTC. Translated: CASRDRGNYGYTF.

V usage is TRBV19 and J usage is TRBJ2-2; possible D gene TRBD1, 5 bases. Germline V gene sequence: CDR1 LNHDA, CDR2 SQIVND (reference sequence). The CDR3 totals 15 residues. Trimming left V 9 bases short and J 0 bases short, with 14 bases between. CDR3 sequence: CASSHGQSNTGELFF. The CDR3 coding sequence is TGTGCCAGCAGTCACGGACAATCGAACACCGGGGAGCTGTTTTTT.

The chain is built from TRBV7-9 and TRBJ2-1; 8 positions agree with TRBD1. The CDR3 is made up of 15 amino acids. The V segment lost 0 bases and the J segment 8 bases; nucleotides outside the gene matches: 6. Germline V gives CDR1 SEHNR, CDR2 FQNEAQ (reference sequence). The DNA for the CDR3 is TGTGCCAGCAGCTTAGCCTCAGGGGGCTTGTATGAGCAGTTCTTC. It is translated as CASSLASGGLYEQFF. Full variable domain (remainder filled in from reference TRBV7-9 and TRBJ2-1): DTGVSQNPRHKITKRGQNVTFRCDPISEHNRLYWYRQTLGQGPEFLTYFQNEAQLEKSRLLSDRFSAERPKGSFSTLEIQRTEQGDSAMYLCASSLASGGLYEQFFGPGTRLTVL.

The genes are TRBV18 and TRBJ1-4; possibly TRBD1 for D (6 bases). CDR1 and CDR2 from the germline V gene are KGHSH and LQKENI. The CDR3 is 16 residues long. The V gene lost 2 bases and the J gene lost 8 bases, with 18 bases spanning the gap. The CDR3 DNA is TGTGCCAGCTCACCAACCAGGGGCTTTGTGTCGGAAAAACTGTTTTTT. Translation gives CASSPTRGFVSEKLFF.

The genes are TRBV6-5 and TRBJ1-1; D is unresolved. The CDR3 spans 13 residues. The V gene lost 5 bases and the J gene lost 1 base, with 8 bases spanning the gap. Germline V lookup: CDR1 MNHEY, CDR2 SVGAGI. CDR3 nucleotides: TGTGCCAGCAGTGGCGGTAAGAACACTGAAGCTTTCTTT. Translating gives CASSGGKNTEAFF.

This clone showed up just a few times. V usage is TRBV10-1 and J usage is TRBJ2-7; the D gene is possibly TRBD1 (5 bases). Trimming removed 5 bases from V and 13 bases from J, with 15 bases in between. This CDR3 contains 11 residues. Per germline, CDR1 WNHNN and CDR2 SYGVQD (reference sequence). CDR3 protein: CASSHFSDTYF. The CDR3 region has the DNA TGCGCCAGCAGTCACTTCTCGGACACTTACTTC.

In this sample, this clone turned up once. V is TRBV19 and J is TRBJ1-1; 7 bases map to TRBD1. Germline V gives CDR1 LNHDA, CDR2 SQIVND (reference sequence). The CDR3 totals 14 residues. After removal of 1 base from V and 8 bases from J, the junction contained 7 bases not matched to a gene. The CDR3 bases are TGTGCCAGTAGTATAGCCTGGGACAGACGAGAAGCTTTCTTT. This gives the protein CASSIAWDRREAFF.

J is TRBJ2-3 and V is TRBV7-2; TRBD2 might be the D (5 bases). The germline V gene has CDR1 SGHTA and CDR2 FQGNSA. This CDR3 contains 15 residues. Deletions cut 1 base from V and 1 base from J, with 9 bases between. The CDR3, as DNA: TGTGCCAGCAGCTTAGACGGGCGGGGCACAGATACGCAGTATTTT. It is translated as CASSLDGRGTDTQYF.

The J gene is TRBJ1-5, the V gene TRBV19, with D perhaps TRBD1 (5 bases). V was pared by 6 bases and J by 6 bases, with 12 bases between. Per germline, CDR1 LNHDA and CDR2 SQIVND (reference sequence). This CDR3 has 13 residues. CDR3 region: CASSGGGGQPQHF. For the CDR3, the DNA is TGTGCCAGTAGCGGGGGAGGTGGTCAGCCCCAGCATTTT.

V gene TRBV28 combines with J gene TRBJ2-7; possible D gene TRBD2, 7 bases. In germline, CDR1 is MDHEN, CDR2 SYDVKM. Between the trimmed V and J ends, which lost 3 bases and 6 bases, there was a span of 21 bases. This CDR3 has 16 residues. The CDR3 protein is CASSFSLEGGGSEQYF. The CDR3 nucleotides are TGTGCCAGCAGTTTCTCGCTGGAGGGAGGGGGGAGCGAGCAGTACTTC.

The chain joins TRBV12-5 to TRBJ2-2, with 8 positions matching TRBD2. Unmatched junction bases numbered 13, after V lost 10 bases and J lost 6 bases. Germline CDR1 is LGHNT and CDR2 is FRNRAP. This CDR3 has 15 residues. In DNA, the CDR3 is TGTGCTACCCGGGGGGGAGGACTAACCGCCGGGGAGCTGTTTTTT. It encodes CATRGGGLTAGELFF.

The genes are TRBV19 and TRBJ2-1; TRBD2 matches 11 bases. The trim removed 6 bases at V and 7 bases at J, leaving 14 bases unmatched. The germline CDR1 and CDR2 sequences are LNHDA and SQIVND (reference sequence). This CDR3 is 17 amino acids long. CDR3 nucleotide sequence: TGTGCCAGTAGGGTAACTCTAGGGACTAGCGGCCAGAATGAGCAGTTCTTC. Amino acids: CASRVTLGTSGQNEQFF.

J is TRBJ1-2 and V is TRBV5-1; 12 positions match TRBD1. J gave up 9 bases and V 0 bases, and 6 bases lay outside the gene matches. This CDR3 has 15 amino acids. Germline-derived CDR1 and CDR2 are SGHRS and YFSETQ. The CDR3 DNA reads TGCGCCAGCAGCTTGGAAGGGACAGGGGGCGAGAGCTACACCTTC. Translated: CASSLEGTGGESYTF. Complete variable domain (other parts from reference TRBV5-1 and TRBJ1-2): KAGVTQTPRYLIKTRGQQVTLSCSPISGHRSVSWYQQTPGQGLQFLFEYFSETQRNKGNFPGRFSGRQFSNSRSEMNVSTLELGDSALYLCASSLEGTGGESYTFGSGTRLTVV.

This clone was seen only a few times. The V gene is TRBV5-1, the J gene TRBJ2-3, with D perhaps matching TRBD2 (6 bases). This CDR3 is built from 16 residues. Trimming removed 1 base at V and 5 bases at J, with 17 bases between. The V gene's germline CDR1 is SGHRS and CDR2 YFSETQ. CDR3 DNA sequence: TGCGCCAGCAGCTTGAGTCCCGGGAGTCAGGGAGATACGCAGTATTTT. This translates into CASSLSPGSQGDTQYF.

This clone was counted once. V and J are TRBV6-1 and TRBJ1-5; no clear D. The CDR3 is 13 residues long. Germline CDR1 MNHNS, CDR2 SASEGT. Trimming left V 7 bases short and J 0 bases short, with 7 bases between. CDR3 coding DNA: TGTGCCAGCATGCGGGATAGCAATCAGCCCCAGCATTTT. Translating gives CASMRDSNQPQHF.

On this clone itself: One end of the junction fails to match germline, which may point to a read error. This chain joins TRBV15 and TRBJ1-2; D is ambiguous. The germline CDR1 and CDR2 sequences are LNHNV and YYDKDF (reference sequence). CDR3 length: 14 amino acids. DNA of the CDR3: TGTGCCACCAGCAGGGAGGGCCTTAACCATGGCTACACCTTC. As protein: CATSREGLNHGYTF.